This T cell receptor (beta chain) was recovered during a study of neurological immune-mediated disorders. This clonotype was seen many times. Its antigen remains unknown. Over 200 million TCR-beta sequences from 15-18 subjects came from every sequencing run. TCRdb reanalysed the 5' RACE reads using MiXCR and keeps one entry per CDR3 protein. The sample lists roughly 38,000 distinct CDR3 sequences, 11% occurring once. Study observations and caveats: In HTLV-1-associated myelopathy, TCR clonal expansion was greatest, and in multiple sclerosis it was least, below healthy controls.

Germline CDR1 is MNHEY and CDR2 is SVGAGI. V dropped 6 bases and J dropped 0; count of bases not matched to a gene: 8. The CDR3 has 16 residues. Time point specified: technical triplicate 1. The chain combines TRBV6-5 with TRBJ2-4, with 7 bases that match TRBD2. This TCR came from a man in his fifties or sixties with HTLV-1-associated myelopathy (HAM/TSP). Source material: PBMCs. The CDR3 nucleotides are TGTGCCAGCAGCTTCGGGGGGAGAGGAGCCAAAAACATTCAGTACTTC. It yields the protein CASSFGGRGAKNIQYF.